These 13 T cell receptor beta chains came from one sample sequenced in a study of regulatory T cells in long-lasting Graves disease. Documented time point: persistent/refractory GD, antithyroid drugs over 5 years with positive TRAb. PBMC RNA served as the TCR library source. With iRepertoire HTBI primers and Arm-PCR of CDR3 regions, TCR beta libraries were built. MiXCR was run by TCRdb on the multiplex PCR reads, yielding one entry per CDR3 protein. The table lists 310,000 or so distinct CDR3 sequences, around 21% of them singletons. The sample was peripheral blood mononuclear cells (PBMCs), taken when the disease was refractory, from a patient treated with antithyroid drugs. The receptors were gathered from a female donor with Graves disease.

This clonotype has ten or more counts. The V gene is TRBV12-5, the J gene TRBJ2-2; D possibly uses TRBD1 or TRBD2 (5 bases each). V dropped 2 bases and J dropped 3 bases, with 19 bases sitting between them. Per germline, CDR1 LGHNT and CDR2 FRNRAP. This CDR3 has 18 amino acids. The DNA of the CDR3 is TGTGCTAGTGGTTTGTATCCGGGACCCAGGTGTTACACCGGGGAGCTGTTTTTT. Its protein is CASGLYPGPRCYTGELFF. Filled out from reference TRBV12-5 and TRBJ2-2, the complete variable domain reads DARVTQTPRHKVTEMGQEVTMRCQPILGHNTVFWYRQTMMQGLELLAYFRNRAPLDDSGMPKDRFSAEMPDATLATLKIQPSEPRDSAVYFCASGLYPGPRCYTGELFFGEGSRLTVL.

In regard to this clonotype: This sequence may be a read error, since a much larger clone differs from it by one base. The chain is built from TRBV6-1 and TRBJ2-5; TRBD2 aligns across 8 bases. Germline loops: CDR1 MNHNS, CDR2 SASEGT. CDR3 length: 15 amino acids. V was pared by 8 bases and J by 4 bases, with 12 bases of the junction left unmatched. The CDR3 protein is CASPRVGGASETQYF. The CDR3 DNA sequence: TGTGCCAGCCCGAGGGTCGGGGGGGCCTCAGAGACCCAGTACTTC.

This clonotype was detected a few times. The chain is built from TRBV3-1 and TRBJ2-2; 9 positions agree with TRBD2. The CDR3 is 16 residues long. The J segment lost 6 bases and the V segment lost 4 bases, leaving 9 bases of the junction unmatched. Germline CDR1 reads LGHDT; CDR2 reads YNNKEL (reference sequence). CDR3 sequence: CASSLASGVFPGELFF. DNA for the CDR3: TGTGCCAGCAGCCTCGCTAGCGGGGTCTTCCCCGGGGAGCTGTTTTTT.

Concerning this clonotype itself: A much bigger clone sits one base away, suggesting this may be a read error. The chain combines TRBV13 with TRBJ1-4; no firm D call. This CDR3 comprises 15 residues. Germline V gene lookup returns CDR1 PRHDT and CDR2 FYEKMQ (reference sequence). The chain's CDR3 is CVSSLEREINEKLFF. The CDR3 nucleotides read TGTGTCAGCAGCTTAGAAAGAGAAATTAATGAAAAACTGTTTTTT.

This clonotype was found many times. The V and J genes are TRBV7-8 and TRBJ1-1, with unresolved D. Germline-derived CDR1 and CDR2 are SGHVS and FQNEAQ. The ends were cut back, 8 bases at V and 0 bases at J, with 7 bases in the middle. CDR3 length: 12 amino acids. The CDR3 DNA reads TGTGCCAGCCGTCCGGTGAACACTGAAGCTTTCTTT. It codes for CASRPVNTEAFF.

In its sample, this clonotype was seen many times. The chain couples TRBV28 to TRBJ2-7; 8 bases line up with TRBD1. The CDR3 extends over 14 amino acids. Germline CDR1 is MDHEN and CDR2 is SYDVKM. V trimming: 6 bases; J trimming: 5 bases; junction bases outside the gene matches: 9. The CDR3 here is CASSFYRGMNEQYF. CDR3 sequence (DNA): TGTGCCAGCAGCTTCTACAGGGGGATGAACGAGCAGTACTTC.

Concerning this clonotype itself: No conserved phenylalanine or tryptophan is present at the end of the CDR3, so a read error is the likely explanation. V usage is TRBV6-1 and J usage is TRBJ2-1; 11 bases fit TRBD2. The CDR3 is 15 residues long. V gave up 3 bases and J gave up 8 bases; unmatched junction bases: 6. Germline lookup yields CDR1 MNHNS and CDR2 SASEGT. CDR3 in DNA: TGTGCCAGCAGTGACGTACTAGCGGGAGATCATGAGCAGTTCCTC. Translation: CASSDVLAGDHEQFL.

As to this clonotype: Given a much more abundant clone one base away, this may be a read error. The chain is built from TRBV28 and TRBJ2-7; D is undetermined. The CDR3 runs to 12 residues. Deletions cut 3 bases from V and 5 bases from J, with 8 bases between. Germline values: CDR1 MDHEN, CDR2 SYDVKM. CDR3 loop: CASSLTLNEQYF. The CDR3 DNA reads TGTGCCAGCAGTTTGACACTGAACGAGCAGTACTTC. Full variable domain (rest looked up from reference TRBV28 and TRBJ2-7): DVKVTQSSRYLVKRTGEKVFLECVQDMDHENMFWYRQDPGLGLRLIYFSYDVKMKEKGDIPEGYSVSREKKERFSLILESASTNQTSMYLCASSLTLNEQYFGPGTRLTVT.

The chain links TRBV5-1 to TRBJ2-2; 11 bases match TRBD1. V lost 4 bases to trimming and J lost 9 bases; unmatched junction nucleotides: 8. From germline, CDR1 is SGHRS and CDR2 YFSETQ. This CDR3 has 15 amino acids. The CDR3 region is CASSGTDRGRRELFF. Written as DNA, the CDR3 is TGCGCCAGCAGCGGCACGGACAGGGGGCGGCGGGAGCTGTTTTTT.

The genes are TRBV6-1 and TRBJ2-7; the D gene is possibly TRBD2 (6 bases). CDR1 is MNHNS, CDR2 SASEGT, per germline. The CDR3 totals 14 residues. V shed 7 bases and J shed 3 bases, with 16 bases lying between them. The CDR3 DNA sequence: TGTGCCAGCACCCGGAGGGAAGGTGGCTACGAGCAGTACTTC. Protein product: CASTRREGGYEQYF.

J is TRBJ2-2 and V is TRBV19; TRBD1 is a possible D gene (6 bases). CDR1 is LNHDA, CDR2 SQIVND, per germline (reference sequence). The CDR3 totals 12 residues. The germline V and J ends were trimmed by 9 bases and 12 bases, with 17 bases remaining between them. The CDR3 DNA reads TGTGCCAGCACCCAGTTAGGGGGAAAGCTGTTTTTT. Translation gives CASTQLGGKLFF.

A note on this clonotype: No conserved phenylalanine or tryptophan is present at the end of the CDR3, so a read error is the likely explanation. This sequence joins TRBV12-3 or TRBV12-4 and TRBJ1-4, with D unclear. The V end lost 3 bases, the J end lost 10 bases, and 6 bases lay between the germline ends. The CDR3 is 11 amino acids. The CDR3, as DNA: TGTGCCAGCAGTTTGTTCGGAAAACTGTTTTAT. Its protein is CASSLFGKLFY.

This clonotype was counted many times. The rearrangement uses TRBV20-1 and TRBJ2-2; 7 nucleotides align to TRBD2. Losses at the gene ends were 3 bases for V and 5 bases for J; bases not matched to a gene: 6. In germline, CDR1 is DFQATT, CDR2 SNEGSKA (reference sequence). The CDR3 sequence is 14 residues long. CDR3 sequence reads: CSARGGIGTGELFF. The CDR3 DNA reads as TGCAGTGCTAGGGGGGGGATTGGGACCGGGGAGCTGTTTTTT.